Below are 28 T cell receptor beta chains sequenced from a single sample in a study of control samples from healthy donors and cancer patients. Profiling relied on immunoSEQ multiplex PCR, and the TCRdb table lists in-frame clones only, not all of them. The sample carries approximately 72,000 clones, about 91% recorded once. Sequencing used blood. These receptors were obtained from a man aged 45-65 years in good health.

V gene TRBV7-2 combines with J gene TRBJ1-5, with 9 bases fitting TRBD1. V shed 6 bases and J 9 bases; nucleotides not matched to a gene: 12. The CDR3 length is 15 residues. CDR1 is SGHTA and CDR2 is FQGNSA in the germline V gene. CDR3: CASSPGGQGGRPQHF. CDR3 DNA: TGTGCCAGCAGTCCAGGGGGACAGGGAGGCCGGCCCCAGCATTTT.

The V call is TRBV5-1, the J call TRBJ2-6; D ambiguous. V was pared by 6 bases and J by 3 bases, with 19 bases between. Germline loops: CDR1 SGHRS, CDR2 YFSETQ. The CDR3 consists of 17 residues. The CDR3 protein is CASNPAPGSDGANVLTF. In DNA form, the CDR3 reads TGCGCCAGCAACCCGGCACCGGGTTCTGATGGGGCCAACGTCCTGACTTTC.

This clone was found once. CDR3 nucleotide sequence: TGTGCCAGCAGTTTGGCCGGCAGGGACGGAGGAAACACCATATATTTT. Amino acid sequence: CASSLAGRDGGNTIYF. The chain links TRBV28 to TRBJ1-3, with D tentatively TRBD1 (5 bases). CDR1 and CDR2 from the germline V gene are MDHEN and SYDVKM. The CDR3 runs to 16 residues. V was cut by 3 bases and J by 4 bases, with 16 bases left in between.

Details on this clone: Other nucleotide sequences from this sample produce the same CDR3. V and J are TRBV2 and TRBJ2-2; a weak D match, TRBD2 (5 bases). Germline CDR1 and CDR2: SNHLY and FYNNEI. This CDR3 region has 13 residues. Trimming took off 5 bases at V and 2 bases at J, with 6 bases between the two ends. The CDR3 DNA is TGTGCCAGCAGTCGGGGTAACACCGGGGAGCTGTTTTTT. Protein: CASSRGNTGELFF.

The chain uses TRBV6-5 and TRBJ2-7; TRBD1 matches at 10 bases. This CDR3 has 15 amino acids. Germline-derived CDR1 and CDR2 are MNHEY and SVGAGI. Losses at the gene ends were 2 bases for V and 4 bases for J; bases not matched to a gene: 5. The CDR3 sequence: CASSYAPDRGYEQYF. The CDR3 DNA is TGTGCCAGCAGTTACGCCCCGGACAGGGGGTACGAGCAGTACTTC.

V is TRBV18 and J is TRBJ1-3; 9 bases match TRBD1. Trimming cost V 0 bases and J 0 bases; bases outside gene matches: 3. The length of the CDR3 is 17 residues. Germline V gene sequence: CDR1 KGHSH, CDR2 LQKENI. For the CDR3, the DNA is TGTGCCAGCTCACCACCGAAGGGACAGGGCTCTGGAAACACCATATATTTT. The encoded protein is CASSPPKGQGSGNTIYF.

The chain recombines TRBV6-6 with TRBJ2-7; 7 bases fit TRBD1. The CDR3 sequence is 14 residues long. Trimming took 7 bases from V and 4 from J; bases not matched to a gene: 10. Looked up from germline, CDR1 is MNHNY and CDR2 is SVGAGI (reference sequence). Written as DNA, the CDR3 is TGTGCCAGCATCGAAGGGGGCAGGGGTTACGAGCAGTACTTC. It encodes CASIEGGRGYEQYF.

The CDR3 loop is CASRSPRGLAGVSSYNEQFF. The CDR3 DNA follows: TGTGCCAGTAGGAGCCCCAGGGGACTAGCGGGGGTGAGCTCCTACAATGAGCAGTTCTTC. The chain is built from TRBV19 and TRBJ2-1; 14 positions match TRBD2. J lost 0 bases, V lost 6 bases, and 13 bases had no gene match. The CDR3 length is 20 residues. Looked up from germline, CDR1 is LNHDA and CDR2 is SQIVND (reference sequence).

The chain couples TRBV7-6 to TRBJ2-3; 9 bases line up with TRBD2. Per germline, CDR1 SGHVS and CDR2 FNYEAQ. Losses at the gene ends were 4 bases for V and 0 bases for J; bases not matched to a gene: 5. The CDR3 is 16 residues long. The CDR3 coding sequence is TGTGCCAGCAGCTCGGCGGGGGGGCGGAGCACAGATACGCAGTATTTT. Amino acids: CASSSAGGRSTDTQYF.

CDR3 nucleotides: TGCGCCAGCAGCTTGGCCCCTACAGGGGGGGATGAAAAACTGTTTTTT. Translation gives CASSLAPTGGDEKLFF. The chain recombines TRBV5-1 with TRBJ1-4; TRBD1 agrees at 8 bases. Germline CDR1 SGHRS, CDR2 YFSETQ. The CDR3 spans 16 residues. Losses at the gene ends were 0 bases for V and 6 bases for J; bases not matched to a gene: 7.

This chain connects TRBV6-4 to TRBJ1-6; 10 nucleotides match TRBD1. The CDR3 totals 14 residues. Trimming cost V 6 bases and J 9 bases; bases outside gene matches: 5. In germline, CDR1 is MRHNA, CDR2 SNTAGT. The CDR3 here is CASRGDRGASPLHF. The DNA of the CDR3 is TGTGCCAGCAGGGGGGACAGGGGAGCTTCACCCCTCCACTTT.

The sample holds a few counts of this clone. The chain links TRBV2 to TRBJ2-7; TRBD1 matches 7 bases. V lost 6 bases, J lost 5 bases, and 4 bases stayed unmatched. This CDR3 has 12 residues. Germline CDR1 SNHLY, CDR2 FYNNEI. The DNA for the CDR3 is TGTGCCAGCAGGGGGACAGCACACGAGCAGTACTTC. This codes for CASRGTAHEQYF.

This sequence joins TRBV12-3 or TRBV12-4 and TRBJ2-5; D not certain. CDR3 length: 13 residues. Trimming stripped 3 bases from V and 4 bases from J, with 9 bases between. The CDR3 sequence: CASSFWPRETQYF. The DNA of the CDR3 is TGTGCCAGCAGTTTCTGGCCCAGAGAGACCCAGTACTTC.

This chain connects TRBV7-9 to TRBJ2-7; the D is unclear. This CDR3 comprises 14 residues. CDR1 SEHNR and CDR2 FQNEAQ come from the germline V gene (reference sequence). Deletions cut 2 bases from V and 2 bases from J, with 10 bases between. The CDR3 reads CASSLLGRTYEQYF. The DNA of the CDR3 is TGTGCCAGCAGCTTACTCGGACGGACCTACGAGCAGTACTTC. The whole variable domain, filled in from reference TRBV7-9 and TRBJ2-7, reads DTGVSQNPRHKITKRGQNVTFRCDPISEHNRLYWYRQTLGQGPEFLTYFQNEAQLEKSRLLSDRFSAERPKGSFSTLEIQRTEQGDSAMYLCASSLLGRTYEQYFGPGTRLTVT.

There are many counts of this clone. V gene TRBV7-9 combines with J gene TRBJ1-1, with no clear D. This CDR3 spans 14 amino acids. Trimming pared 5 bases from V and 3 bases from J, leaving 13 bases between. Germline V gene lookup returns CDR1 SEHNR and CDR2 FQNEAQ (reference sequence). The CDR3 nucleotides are TGTGCCAGCAGCCCGGAGAGCAGGCACACTGAAGCTTTCTTT. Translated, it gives CASSPESRHTEAFF.

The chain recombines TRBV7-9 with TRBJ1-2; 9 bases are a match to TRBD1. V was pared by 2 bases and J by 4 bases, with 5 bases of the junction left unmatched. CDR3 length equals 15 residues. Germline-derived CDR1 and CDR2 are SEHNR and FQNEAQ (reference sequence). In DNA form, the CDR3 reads TGTGCCAGCAGCTTATCTACAGGGGGCGTCTATGGCTACACCTTC. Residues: CASSLSTGGVYGYTF.

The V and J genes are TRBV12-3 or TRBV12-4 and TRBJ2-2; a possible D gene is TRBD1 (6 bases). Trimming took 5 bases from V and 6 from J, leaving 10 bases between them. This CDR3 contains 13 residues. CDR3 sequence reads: CASSPQGAGELFF. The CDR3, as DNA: TGTGCCAGCAGTCCACAGGGTGCCGGGGAGCTGTTTTTT.

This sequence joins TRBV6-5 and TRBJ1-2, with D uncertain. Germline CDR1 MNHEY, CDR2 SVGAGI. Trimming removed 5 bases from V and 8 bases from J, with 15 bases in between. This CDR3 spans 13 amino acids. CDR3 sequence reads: CASSQTLKGGYTF. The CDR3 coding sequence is TGTGCCAGCAGTCAGACACTTAAGGGCGGCTACACCTTC.

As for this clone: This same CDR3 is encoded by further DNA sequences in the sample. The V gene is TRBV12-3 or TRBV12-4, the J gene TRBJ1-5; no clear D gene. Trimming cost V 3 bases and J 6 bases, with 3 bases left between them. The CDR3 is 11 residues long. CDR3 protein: CASSLGQPQHF. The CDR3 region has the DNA TGTGCCAGCAGTTTGGGTCAGCCCCAGCATTTT.

CDR3 DNA sequence: TGTGCCAGCAGGGACCTAGGGGGCGGGAGTCAGCCCCAGCATTTT. It encodes CASRDLGGGSQPQHF. V is TRBV2 and J is TRBJ1-5, with 7 bases identical to TRBD1. Germline V gives CDR1 SNHLY, CDR2 FYNNEI. This CDR3 has 15 residues. Trimming at V came to 6 bases and at J to 6 bases, leaving 11 bases not matched to a gene.

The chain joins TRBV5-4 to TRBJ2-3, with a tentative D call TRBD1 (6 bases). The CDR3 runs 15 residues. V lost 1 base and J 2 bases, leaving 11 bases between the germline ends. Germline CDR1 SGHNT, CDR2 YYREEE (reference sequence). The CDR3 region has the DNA TGTGCCAGCAGCTTGTGGGGGCAGATCACAGATACGCAGTATTTT. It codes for CASSLWGQITDTQYF.

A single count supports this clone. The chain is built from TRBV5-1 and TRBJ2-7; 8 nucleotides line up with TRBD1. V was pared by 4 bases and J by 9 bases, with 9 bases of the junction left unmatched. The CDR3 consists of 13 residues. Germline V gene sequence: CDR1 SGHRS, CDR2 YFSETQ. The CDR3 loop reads CASSLGQAGRQYF. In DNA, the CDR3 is TGCGCCAGCAGCCTGGGACAGGCCGGGCGGCAGTACTTC.

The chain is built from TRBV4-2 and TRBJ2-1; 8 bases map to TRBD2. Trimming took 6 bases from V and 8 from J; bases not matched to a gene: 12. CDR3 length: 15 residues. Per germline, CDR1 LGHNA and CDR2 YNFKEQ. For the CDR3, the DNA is TGTGCCAGCAGTGACCGGGGGGGCTTAGACGATGAGCAGTTCTTC. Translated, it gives CASSDRGGLDDEQFF.

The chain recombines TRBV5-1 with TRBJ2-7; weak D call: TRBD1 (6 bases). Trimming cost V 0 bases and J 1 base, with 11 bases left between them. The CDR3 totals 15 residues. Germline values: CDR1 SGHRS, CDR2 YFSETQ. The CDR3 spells CASSLGSGQSYEQYF. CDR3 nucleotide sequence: TGCGCCAGCAGCTTGGGATCTGGACAGTCCTACGAGCAGTACTTC.

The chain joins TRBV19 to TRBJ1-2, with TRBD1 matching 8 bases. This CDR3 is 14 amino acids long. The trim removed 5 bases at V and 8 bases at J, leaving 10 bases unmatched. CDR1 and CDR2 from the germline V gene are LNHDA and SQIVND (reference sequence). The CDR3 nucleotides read TGTGCCAGTAGTGTGACCCAGGGGGCGTGGGGCTACACCTTC. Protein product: CASSVTQGAWGYTF.

The CDR3 DNA reads as TGTGCCAGCAGTTGGAACAGGGGTCTGAACACTGAAGCTTTCTTT. Amino acid sequence: CASSWNRGLNTEAFF. This chain links TRBV27 with TRBJ1-1; 7 bases are shared with TRBD1. Germline trimming cut 4 bases from V and 0 bases from J; bases unmatched to any gene: 5. The CDR3 runs 15 residues. The germline V gene has CDR1 MNHEY and CDR2 SMNVEV (reference sequence).

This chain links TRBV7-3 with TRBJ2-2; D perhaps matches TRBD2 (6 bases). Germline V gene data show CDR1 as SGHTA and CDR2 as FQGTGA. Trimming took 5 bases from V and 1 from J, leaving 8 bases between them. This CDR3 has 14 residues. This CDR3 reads CASSLGGNTGELFF. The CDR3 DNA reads TGTGCCAGCAGCCTCGGGGGGAACACCGGGGAGCTGTTTTTT.

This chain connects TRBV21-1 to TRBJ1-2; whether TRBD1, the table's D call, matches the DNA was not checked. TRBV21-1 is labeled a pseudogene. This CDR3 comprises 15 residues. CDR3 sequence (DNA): TGTGCCAGCAGCCCCGGCCAAACAGGGATAAACGGCTACACCTTC. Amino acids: CASSPGQTGINGYTF.